The 18 T cell receptor beta chains below all came from one sample that was sequenced in a study of blood T cells in healthy people across ages (dated by TCRdb to between 2014 and 2016). Libraries were prepared through 5' RACE. Instrument used: Illumina HiSeq 2500. A second PCR of about 7 to 12 cycles was run with a J-beta primer mix and a sample-barcoded 5' primer. Using fastp at Q25 and MiXCR, TCRdb reprocessed the public reads and kept productive beta chains. A single entry per CDR3 protein holds the most common genes and DNA from its merged rows. This sample lists approximately 800,000 distinct CDR3 sequences; more than 20% were detected once. The leading ten clones occupy roughly 3.8% of the sample. The data were also submitted as part of a second study, on T cells of mothers and their children.

The sample was blood. The receptors originated from a boy aged 5-17 years in good health.

In this sample, this clonotype turned up a few times. The V call is TRBV2, the J call TRBJ2-5, with TRBD2 matching 9 bases. Matching the DNA end better, TRBJ2-1 makes the J call doubtful. The length of the CDR3 is 14 residues. Germline V gene sequence: CDR1 SNHLY, CDR2 FYNNEI. CDR3 loop: CASKTSGAPNEQFF. In DNA form, the CDR3 reads TGTGCCAGCAAGACTAGCGGAGCCCCCAATGAGCAGTTCTTC.

This clonotype occurred a few times. The V and J genes are TRBV27 and TRBJ1-2, with D possibly matching TRBD1 (6 bases). V lost 0 bases and J lost 4, with 9 bases in between. The CDR3 length is 14 residues. From germline, CDR1 is MNHEY and CDR2 SMNVEV (reference sequence). CDR3 loop: CASSLSGHSYGYTF. The CDR3 DNA is TGTGCCAGCAGTTTATCGGGACACAGCTATGGCTACACCTTC.

There are a few counts of this clonotype. The gene calls are TRBV7-8 and TRBJ2-7, with D hard to call. The end of the DNA is better explained by TRBJ2-1, so the J call may be wrong. The germline CDR1 and CDR2 sequences are SGHVS and FQNEAQ. The CDR3 loop spans 16 amino acids. The CDR3 DNA follows: TGTGCCAGCAGCTTAGCTTTCCGACTGGGGAACAATGAGCAGTTCTTC. It specifies CASSLAFRLGNNEQFF.

The V call is TRBV12-3 or TRBV12-4, the J call TRBJ1-1, with D hard to call. The V gene lost 6 bases and the J gene lost 0 bases, with 11 bases spanning the gap. This CDR3 has 14 residues. CDR3 region: CASRSQPMNTEAFF. CDR3 sequence (DNA): TGTGCCAGCAGGTCACAGCCTATGAACACTGAAGCTTTCTTT.

This clonotype came up a few times. The rearrangement uses TRBV6-5 and TRBJ2-5, with 14 bases that match TRBD2. Unmatched junction bases numbered 2, after V lost 5 bases and J lost 6 bases. The CDR3 is 14 amino acids. From germline, CDR1 is MNHEY and CDR2 SVGAGI. CDR3 DNA sequence: TGTGCCAGCAGTGGGACTAGCGGGAGTCAGACCCAGTACTTC. Residues: CASSGTSGSQTQYF.

This clonotype was seen more than once but under ten times. This chain joins TRBV29-1 and TRBJ2-3; D is unclear. Germline V lookup: CDR1 SQVTM, CDR2 ANQGSEA. The ends were cut back, 5 bases at V and 4 bases at J, with 10 bases in the middle. The CDR3 is 12 amino acids. The CDR3, as DNA: TGCAGCGTTCTTCCTGGGTCAGATACGCAGTATTTT. Translated, it gives CSVLPGSDTQYF.

This chain connects TRBV7-2 to TRBJ2-5, with no clear D. Deletions cut 2 bases from V and 3 bases from J, with 4 bases between. In germline, CDR1 is SGHTA, CDR2 FQGNSA. The CDR3 runs 12 residues. The CDR3 DNA reads as TGTGCCAGCAGCTTAAAAAAAGAGACCCAGTACTTC. Encoded protein: CASSLKKETQYF.

This clonotype was picked up one time. The rearrangement joins TRBV20-1 to TRBJ1-4, with 9 bases matching TRBD1. Germline CDR1 is DFQATT and CDR2 is SNEGSKA (reference sequence). CDR3 length equals 14 residues. V lost 6 bases, J lost 1 base, and 3 bases stayed unmatched. The CDR3 is CSARQGGTNEKLFF. The CDR3 nucleotides are TGCAGTGCGCGACAGGGGGGAACTAATGAAAAACTGTTTTTT.

This clonotype was counted between two and nine times. This chain uses TRBV27 with TRBJ1-4; 7 positions agree with TRBD1. The V gene end was trimmed by 2 bases and the J gene end by 7 bases; junction bases not matched to a gene: 10. CDR1 is MNHEY and CDR2 is SMNVEV in the germline V gene (reference sequence). This CDR3 region has 16 residues. In DNA form, the CDR3 reads TGTGCCAGCAGTTTAGCCACAGGGGCGCTCGGTGAAAAACTGTTTTTT. Translating it yields CASSLATGALGEKLFF.

The chain uses TRBV29-1 and TRBJ1-3; 7 bases agree with TRBD1. Trimming at V came to 6 bases and at J to 4 bases, leaving 6 bases not matched to a gene. This CDR3 is built from 13 residues. In germline, CDR1 is SQVTM, CDR2 ANQGSEA. CDR3 coding DNA: TGCAGCGTGGTGGGGACAGTGGGAAACACCATATATTTT. The encoded protein is CSVVGTVGNTIYF.

CDR3 residues: CASSFLATYNEQFF. CDR3 DNA: TGTGCCAGCAGTTTCCTAGCAACCTACAATGAGCAGTTCTTC. This chain joins TRBV28 and TRBJ2-5, with D maybe TRBD2 (5 bases). The J call could be wrong; TRBJ2-1 is a better fit for the DNA end. This CDR3 is built from 14 residues. Per the germline V gene, CDR1 is MDHEN and CDR2 is SYDVKM.

A note on this clonotype: Germline and junction disagree at one end, which may indicate a read error. The chain employs TRBV2 and TRBJ2-7; 8 nucleotides match TRBD2. CDR3 size: 18 residues. Germline CDR1 and CDR2: SNHLY and FYNNEI. The CDR3 bases are TGTGCCAGCAGTACTACGGGACTAGGCGCCAAGAGCTCCTACGGGCAGTACTTC. Protein product: CASSTTGLGAKSSYGQYF.

The V and J genes are TRBV9 and TRBJ2-7, with 7 positions matching TRBD1. V trimming: 0 bases; J trimming: 0 bases; junction bases outside the gene matches: 9. Germline values: CDR1 SGDLS, CDR2 YYNGEE. CDR3 length: 17 residues. The CDR3 region is CASSVGGTARGSYEQYF. The CDR3 nucleotides read TGTGCCAGCAGCGTAGGGGGGACAGCCCGGGGCTCCTACGAGCAGTACTTC. The variable domain in full, completed from reference TRBV9 and TRBJ2-7, reads DSGVTQTPKHLITATGQRVTLRCSPRSGDLSVYWYQQSLDQGLQFLIQYYNGEERAKGNILERFSAQQFPDLHSELNLSSLELGDSALYFCASSVGGTARGSYEQYFGPGTRLTVT.

The chain employs TRBV7-3 and TRBJ2-3; 10 bases are a match to TRBD2. The V gene's germline CDR1 is SGHTA and CDR2 FQGTGA. The CDR3 is made up of 16 amino acids. V trimming: 5 bases; J trimming: 2 bases; junction bases outside the gene matches: 7. This chain's CDR3 is CASSLLAGVDTDTQYF. The CDR3 DNA follows: TGTGCCAGCAGCCTCCTAGCGGGGGTAGACACAGATACGCAGTATTTT.

This clonotype was observed a handful of times. The V gene is TRBV15, the J gene TRBJ2-5, with a possible D match to TRBD2 (6 bases). The ends were cut back, 5 bases at V and 3 bases at J, with 13 bases in the middle. The CDR3 loop spans 14 amino acids. Germline loops: CDR1 LNHNV, CDR2 YYDKDF (reference sequence). The CDR3 loop is CATSGGTQKETQYF. In nucleotides, the CDR3 is TGTGCCACCAGCGGCGGGACCCAAAAAGAGACCCAGTACTTC. The full variable domain, in which reference TRBV15 and TRBJ2-5 provide the parts outside the CDR3, is DAMVIQNPRYQVTQFGKPVTLSCSQTLNHNVMYWYQQKSSQAPKLLFHYYDKDFNNEADTPDNFQSRRPNTSFCFLDIRSPGLGDTAMYLCATSGGTQKETQYFGPGTRLLVL.

This chain joins TRBV21-1 and TRBJ1-6; the tabulated D call, TRBD1, remains unverified against the DNA. TRBV21-1 is a documented pseudogene. The CDR3 is made up of 14 amino acids. The CDR3 loop is CASSKGDRDSPLHF. DNA of the CDR3: TGTGCCAGCAGCAAAGGGGACAGGGACTCACCCCTCCACTTT.

The chain recombines TRBV6-5 with TRBJ2-7; tentatively, D is TRBD2 (5 bases). The CDR3 runs to 14 residues. CDR1 and CDR2 (germline): MNHEY, SVGAGI. V lost 2 bases, J lost 6 bases, and 14 bases lay in between. This chain's CDR3 is CASSYLGSTSEQYF. CDR3 bases: TGTGCCAGCAGTTACCTGGGGAGTACGTCCGAGCAGTACTTC.

This chain connects TRBV20-1 to TRBJ2-5; a possible D gene is TRBD2 (6 bases). This CDR3 contains 13 residues. V dropped 5 bases and J dropped 5 bases, with 15 bases sitting between them. CDR1 is DFQATT, CDR2 SNEGSKA, per germline (reference sequence). The CDR3 sequence: CSAPRAGRETQYF. DNA for the CDR3: TGCAGTGCTCCAAGGGCGGGACGGGAGACCCAGTACTTC.